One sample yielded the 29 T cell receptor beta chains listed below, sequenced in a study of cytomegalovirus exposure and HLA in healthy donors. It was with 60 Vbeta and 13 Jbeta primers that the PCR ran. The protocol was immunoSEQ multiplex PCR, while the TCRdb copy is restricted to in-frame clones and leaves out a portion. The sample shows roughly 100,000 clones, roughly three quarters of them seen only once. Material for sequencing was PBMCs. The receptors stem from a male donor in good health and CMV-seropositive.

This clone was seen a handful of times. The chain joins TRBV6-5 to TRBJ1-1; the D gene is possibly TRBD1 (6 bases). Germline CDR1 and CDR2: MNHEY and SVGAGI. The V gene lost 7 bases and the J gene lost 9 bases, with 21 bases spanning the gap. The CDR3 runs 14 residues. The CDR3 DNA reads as TGTGCCAGCACTCCCGCAGGGGATCCCTCACAAGCTTTCTTT. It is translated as CASTPAGDPSQAFF.

CDR3 amino acids: CASSTSGRNHEQYF. The CDR3 bases are TGTGCCAGCAGCACTAGCGGGAGAAACCACGAGCAGTACTTC. The chain recombines TRBV7-9 with TRBJ2-7; 11 bases line up with TRBD2. CDR3 length: 14 residues. V shed 5 bases and J 5 bases; nucleotides not matched to a gene: 5. Germline CDR1 SEHNR, CDR2 FQNEAQ (reference sequence). Drawing the rest from reference TRBV7-9 and TRBJ2-7, the complete variable domain is DTGVSQNPRHKITKRGQNVTFRCDPISEHNRLYWYRQTLGQGPEFLTYFQNEAQLEKSRLLSDRFSAERPKGSFSTLEIQRTEQGDSAMYLCASSTSGRNHEQYFGPGTRLTVT.

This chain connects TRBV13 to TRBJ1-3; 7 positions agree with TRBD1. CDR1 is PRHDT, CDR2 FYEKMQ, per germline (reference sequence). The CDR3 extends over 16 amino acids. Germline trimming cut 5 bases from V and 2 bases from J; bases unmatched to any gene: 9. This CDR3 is CASSPRQGKAGNTIYF. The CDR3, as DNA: TGTGCCAGCAGCCCACGACAGGGAAAGGCTGGAAACACCATATATTTT.

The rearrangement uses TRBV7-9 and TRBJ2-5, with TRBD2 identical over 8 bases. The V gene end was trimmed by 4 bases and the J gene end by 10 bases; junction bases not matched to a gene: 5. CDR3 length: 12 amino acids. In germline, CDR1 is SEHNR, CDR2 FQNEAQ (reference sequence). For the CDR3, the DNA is TGTGCCAGCAGCTCGGACGGGGGGGACCAGTACTTC. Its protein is CASSSDGGDQYF.

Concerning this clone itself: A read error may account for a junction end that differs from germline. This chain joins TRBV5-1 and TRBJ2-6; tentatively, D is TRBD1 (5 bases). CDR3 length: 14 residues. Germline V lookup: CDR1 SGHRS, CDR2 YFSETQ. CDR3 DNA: TGCGCCAGCAGCTTGGCCTCTGGGGCCAACGGCCTGACTTTC. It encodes CASSLASGANGLTF.

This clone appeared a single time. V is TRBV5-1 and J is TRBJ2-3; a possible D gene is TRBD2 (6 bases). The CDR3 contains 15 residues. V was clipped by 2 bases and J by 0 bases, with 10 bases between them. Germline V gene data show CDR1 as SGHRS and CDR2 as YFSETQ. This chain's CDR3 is CASSFGRGSTDTQYF. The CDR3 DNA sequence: TGCGCCAGCAGCTTCGGGCGGGGAAGCACAGATACGCAGTATTTT.

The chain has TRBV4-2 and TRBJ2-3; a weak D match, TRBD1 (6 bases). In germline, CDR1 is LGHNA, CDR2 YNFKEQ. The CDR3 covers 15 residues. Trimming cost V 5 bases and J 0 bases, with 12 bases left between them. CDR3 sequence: CASSGGGTSTDTQYF. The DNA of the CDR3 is TGTGCCAGCAGCGGGGGCGGAACTAGCACAGATACGCAGTATTTT.

The CDR3 sequence is CASSLRGLQETQYF. For the CDR3, the DNA is TGCGCCAGCAGCTTGAGGGGACTCCAAGAGACCCAGTACTTC. The V call is TRBV5-1, the J call TRBJ2-5, with D possibly being TRBD2 (6 bases). The CDR3 runs to 14 residues. Trimming stripped 1 base from V and 1 base from J, with 8 bases between. The germline V gene has CDR1 SGHRS and CDR2 YFSETQ.

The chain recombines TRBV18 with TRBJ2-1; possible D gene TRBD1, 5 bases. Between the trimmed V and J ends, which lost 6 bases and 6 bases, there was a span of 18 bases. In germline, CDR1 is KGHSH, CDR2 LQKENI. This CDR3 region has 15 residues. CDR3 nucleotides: TGTGCCAGCTCGCCAAGGCGACAGAATACCAATGAGCAGTTCTTC. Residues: CASSPRRQNTNEQFF.

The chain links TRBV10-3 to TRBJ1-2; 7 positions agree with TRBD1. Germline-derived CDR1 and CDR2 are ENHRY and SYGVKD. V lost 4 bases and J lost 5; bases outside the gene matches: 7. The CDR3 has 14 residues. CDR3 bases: TGTGCCATCAGTGGACAGGGACGAGGATATGGCTACACCTTC. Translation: CAISGQGRGYGYTF.

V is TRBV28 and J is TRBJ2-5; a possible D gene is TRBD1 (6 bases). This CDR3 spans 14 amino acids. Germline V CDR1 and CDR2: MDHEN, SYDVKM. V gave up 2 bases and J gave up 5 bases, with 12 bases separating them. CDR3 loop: CASSLAGGEETQYF. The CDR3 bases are TGTGCCAGCAGTTTAGCTGGGGGCGAGGAGACCCAGTACTTC.

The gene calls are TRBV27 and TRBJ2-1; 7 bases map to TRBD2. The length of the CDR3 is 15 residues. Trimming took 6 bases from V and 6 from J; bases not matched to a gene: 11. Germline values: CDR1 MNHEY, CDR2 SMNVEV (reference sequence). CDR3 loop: CASRLLAGVTNEQFF. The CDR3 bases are TGTGCCAGCAGGTTACTTGCGGGAGTTACCAATGAGCAGTTCTTC.

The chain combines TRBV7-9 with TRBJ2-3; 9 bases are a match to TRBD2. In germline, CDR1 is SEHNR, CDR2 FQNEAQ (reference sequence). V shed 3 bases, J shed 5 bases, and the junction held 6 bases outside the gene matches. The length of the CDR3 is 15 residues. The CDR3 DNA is TGTGCCAGCAGCTTCTTTGCGGGAGGGGAAGATACGCAGTATTTT. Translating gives CASSFFAGGEDTQYF.

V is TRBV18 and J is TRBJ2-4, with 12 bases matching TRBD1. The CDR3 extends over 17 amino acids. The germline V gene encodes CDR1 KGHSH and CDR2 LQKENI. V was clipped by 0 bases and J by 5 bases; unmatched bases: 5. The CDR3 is CASSPPFGTGGENIQYF. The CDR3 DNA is TGTGCCAGCTCACCACCTTTCGGGACAGGGGGCGAAAACATTCAGTACTTC.

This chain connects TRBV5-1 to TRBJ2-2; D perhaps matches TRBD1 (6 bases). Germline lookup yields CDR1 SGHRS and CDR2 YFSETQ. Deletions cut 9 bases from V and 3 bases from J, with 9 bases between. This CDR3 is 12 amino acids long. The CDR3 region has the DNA TGCGCCACCAGGGGCCACACCGGGGAGCTGTTTTTT. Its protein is CATRGHTGELFF.

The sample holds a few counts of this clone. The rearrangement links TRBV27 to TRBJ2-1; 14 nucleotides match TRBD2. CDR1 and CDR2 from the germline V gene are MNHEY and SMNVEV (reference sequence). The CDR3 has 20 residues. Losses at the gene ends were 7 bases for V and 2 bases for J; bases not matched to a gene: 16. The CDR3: CASIGEGTRTSGRPYNEQFF. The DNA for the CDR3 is TGTGCCAGCATAGGAGAGGGGACTAGGACTAGCGGGAGGCCCTACAATGAGCAGTTCTTC.

CDR3 sequence: CASTRTSGSHEQFF. The CDR3 DNA sequence: TGTGCCAGCACCCGGACTAGCGGGAGCCATGAGCAGTTCTTC. This chain uses TRBV6-6 with TRBJ2-1; 13 nucleotides align to TRBD2. Trimming removed 7 bases from V and 8 bases from J; junction bases left unmatched: 5. CDR3 size: 14 residues. Germline CDR1 and CDR2: MNHNY and SVGAGI (reference sequence).

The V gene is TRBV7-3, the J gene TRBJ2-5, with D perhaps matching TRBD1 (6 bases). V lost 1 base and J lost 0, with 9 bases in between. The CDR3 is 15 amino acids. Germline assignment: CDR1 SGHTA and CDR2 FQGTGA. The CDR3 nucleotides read TGTGCCAGCAGCTTAAGTCAGGGGTACCAAGAGACCCAGTACTTC. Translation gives CASSLSQGYQETQYF.

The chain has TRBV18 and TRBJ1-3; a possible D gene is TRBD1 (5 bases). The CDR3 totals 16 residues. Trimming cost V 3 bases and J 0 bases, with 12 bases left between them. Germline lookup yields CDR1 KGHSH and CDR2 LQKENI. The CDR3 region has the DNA TGTGCCAGCTCACCGGATCAGGGCTACTCTGGAAACACCATATATTTT. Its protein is CASSPDQGYSGNTIYF. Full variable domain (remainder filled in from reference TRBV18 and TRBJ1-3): NAGVMQNPRHLVRRRGQEARLRCSPMKGHSHVYWYRQLPEEGLKFMVYLQKENIIDESGMPKERFSAEFPKEGPSILRIQQVVRGDSAAYFCASSPDQGYSGNTIYFGEGSWLTVV.

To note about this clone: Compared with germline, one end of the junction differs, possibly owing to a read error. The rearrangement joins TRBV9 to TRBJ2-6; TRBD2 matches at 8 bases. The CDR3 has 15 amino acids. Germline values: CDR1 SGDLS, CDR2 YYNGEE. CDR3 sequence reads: CASSSGGGGANGLTF. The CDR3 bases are TGTGCCAGCAGCTCCGGGGGGGGAGGGGCCAACGGCCTGACTTTC.

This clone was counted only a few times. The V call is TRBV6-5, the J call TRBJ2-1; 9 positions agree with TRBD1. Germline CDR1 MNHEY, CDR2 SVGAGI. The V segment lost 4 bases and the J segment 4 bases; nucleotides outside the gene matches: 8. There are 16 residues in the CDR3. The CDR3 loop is CASSSVRQGGYNEQFF. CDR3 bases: TGTGCCAGCAGTTCCGTTCGACAGGGGGGGTACAATGAGCAGTTCTTC.

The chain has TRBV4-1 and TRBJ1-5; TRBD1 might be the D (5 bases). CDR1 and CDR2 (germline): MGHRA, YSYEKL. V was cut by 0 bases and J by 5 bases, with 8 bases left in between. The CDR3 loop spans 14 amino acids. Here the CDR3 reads CASSQEGRYQPQHF. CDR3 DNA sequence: TGCGCCAGCAGCCAAGAGGGGCGCTATCAGCCCCAGCATTTT.

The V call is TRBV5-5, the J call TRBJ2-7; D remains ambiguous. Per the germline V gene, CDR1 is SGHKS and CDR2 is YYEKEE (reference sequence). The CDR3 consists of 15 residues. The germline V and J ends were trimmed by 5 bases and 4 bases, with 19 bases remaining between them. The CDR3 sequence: CASSFDTNLAYEQYF. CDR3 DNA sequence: TGTGCCAGCAGTTTCGACACGAATTTGGCGTACGAGCAGTACTTC.

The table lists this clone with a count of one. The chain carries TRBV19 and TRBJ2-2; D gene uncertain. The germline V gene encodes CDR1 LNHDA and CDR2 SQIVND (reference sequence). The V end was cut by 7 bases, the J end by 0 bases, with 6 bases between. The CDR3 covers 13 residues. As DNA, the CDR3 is TGTGCCAGTACCCCAACGAACACCGGGGAGCTGTTTTTT. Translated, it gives CASTPTNTGELFF.

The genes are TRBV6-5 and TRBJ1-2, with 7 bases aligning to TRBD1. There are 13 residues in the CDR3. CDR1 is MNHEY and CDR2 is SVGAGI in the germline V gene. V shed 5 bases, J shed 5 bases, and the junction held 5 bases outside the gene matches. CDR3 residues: CASSPGTEYGYTF. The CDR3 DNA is TGTGCCAGCAGTCCCGGGACAGAATATGGCTACACCTTC.

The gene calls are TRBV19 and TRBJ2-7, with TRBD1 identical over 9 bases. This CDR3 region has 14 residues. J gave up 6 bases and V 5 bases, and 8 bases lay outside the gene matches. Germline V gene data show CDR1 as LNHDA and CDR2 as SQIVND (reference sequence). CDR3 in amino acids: CASSVQGARREQYF. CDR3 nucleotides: TGTGCCAGTAGTGTACAGGGGGCAAGGCGCGAGCAGTACTTC.

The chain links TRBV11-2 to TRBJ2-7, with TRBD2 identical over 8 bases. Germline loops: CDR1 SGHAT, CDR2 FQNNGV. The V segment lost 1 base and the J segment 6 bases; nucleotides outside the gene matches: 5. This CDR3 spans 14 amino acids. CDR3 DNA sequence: TGTGCCAGCAGCTTAGCGTCTGCGGGAGGCGAGCAGTACTTC. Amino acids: CASSLASAGGEQYF.

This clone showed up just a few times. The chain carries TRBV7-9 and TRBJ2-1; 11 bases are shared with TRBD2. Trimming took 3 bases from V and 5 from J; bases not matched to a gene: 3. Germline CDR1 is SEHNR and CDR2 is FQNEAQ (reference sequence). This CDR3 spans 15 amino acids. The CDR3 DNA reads TGTGCCAGCAGCTTTGGGACTAGCGGAGACAATGAGCAGTTCTTC. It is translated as CASSFGTSGDNEQFF.

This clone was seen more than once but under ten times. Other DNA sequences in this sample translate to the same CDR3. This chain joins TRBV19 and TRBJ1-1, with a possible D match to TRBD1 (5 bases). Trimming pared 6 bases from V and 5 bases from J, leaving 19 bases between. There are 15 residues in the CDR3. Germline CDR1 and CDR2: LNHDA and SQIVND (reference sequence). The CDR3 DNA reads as TGTGCCAGTAGCCCTTACGGCAGGGAAAGGACTGAAGCTTTCTTT. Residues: CASSPYGRERTEAFF. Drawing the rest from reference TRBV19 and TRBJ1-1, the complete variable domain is DGGITQSPKYLFRKEGQNVTLSCEQNLNHDAMYWYRQDPGQGLRLIYYSQIVNDFQKGDIAEGYSVSREKKESFPLTVTSAQKNPTAFYLCASSPYGRERTEAFFGQGTRLTVV.